These 25 T cell receptor beta chains originate from one sample sequenced in a study of regulatory T cells in long-lasting Graves disease. The time point is: persistent/refractory GD, antithyroid drugs over 5 years with positive TRAb. Extracted RNA from PBMCs served as the source of the TCR library. CDR3 regions were amplified by Arm-PCR using iRepertoire HTBI primers to build TCR beta libraries. TCRdb reprocessed the multiplex PCR reads via MiXCR and lists one record per CDR3 protein. The repertoire holds more than 350,000 distinct CDR3 sequences, with 20% to 25% as singletons. This material consisted of peripheral blood mononuclear cells (PBMCs), taken when the disease was refractory, from a patient treated with antithyroid drugs. The receptors here all came from a female donor with Graves disease.

In DNA form, the CDR3 reads TGTGCCAGCAGCCACGACCACCAAGAGACCCAGTACTTC. It translates to CASSHDHQETQYF. This rearrangement joins TRBV7-3 to TRBJ2-5; D is uncertain. The CDR3 contains 13 residues. Germline values: CDR1 SGHTA, CDR2 FQGTGA. V was cut by 5 bases and J by 0 bases, with 7 bases left in between.

In its sample, this clonotype was seen a few times. The chain couples TRBV20-1 to TRBJ1-1; D is perhaps TRBD1 (5 bases). Germline values: CDR1 DFQATT, CDR2 SNEGSKA (reference sequence). This CDR3 has 14 residues. V gave up 5 bases and J gave up 0 bases, with 13 bases separating them. CDR3 loop: CSARLTAMNTEAFF. The CDR3, as DNA: TGCAGTGCTCGGTTGACAGCCATGAACACTGAAGCTTTCTTT.

This clonotype was counted at least ten times. This chain joins TRBV28 and TRBJ2-5, with TRBD1 matching over 8 bases. The V gene's germline CDR1 is MDHEN and CDR2 SYDVKM. The junction had 19 bases not matched to a gene; V was cut back by 8 bases and J by 2 bases. CDR3 length: 18 amino acids. CDR3: CASSGQGNPINRQETQYF. Written as DNA, the CDR3 is TGTGCCAGCTCTGGACAGGGAAACCCGATTAACCGACAAGAGACCCAGTACTTC.

This rearrangement joins TRBV28 to TRBJ2-1; perhaps D is TRBD1 or TRBD2 (5 bases each). Germline V gene data show CDR1 as MDHEN and CDR2 as SYDVKM. Trimming removed 8 bases from V and 8 bases from J, with 22 bases in between. The CDR3 runs 15 residues. The chain's CDR3 is CASQGATFPRDEQFF. The DNA of the CDR3 is TGTGCCAGCCAGGGAGCAACCTTCCCTCGGGATGAGCAGTTCTTC.

This clonotype was picked up many times. The V call is TRBV28, the J call TRBJ1-1; possibly TRBD1 for D (6 bases). CDR1 and CDR2 (germline): MDHEN, SYDVKM. This CDR3 has 17 residues. Trimming took 1 base from V and 0 from J, leaving 15 bases between them. The DNA of the CDR3 is TGTGCCAGCAGTTTATTGGGGGACACTACCATGAACACTGAAGCTTTCTTT. Translating it yields CASSLLGDTTMNTEAFF.

The chain combines TRBV28 with TRBJ2-1; D is perhaps TRBD1 (5 bases). The ends were cut back, 7 bases at V and 0 bases at J, with 13 bases in the middle. Germline V CDR1 and CDR2: MDHEN, SYDVKM. CDR3 length: 15 amino acids. CDR3 loop: CASIPQGSSYNEQFF. In DNA form, the CDR3 reads TGTGCCAGCATACCCCAGGGATCCTCCTACAATGAGCAGTTCTTC.

About this clonotype: One base away lies a much larger clone, so this may be a sequencing read error. V gene TRBV3-1 combines with J gene TRBJ2-7; no clear D. CDR3 length: 13 amino acids. The V and J ends lost 0 bases and 2 bases respectively, with 5 bases between them. Germline V gene data show CDR1 as LGHDT and CDR2 as YNNKEL (reference sequence). The CDR3 sequence: CASSQDPAYEQYF. As DNA, the CDR3 is TGTGCCAGCAGCCAAGATCCTGCCTACGAGCAGTACTTC.

The chain links TRBV29-1 to TRBJ2-1; TRBD2 agrees at 7 bases. In germline, CDR1 is SQVTM, CDR2 ANQGSEA. This CDR3 is 11 amino acids long. V lost 7 bases and J lost 7; bases outside the gene matches: 4. CDR3 sequence (DNA): TGCAGCGCCGGACTAGAAAATGAGCAGTTCTTC. Its protein is CSAGLENEQFF.

This clonotype was recorded a few times. The V gene is TRBV6-2 or TRBV6-3, the J gene TRBJ1-1; D may be TRBD1 (6 bases). Looked up from germline, CDR1 is MNHEY and CDR2 is SVGEGT. CDR3 length equals 13 residues. V lost 0 bases and J 10 bases, leaving 12 bases between the germline ends. The CDR3: CASSYSKGGVAFF. In nucleotides, the CDR3 is TGTGCCAGCAGTTACTCGAAGGGGGGGGTAGCTTTCTTT.

This clonotype was recorded many times. CDR3 in DNA: TGTGCCAGCAGTCTCCCGGGGGGCCGGGAGACCCAGTACTTC. Translating it yields CASSLPGGRETQYF. This chain links TRBV28 with TRBJ2-5, with D possibly matching TRBD2 (7 bases). The CDR3 length is 14 residues. Germline-derived CDR1 and CDR2 are MDHEN and SYDVKM. V lost 5 bases and J 5 bases, leaving 15 bases between the germline ends.

This clonotype was recorded at least ten times. The chain is built from TRBV20-1 and TRBJ2-5; a weak D match, TRBD2 (6 bases). V gave up 6 bases and J gave up 7 bases, with 24 bases separating them. The CDR3 covers 15 residues. The germline CDR1 and CDR2 sequences are DFQATT and SNEGSKA (reference sequence). CDR3 nucleotides: TGCAGTGCAGAGAGCGGGTCTGATCCAATCGGGACCCAGTACTTC. Translated: CSAESGSDPIGTQYF.

This clonotype was observed at least ten times. This chain connects TRBV6-5 to TRBJ2-7, with 8 bases matching TRBD2. V lost 2 bases, J lost 8 bases, and 14 bases stayed unmatched. Per germline, CDR1 MNHEY and CDR2 SVGAGI. The length of the CDR3 is 16 residues. The chain's CDR3 is CASSYNWVAGSGKQYF. CDR3 in DNA: TGTGCCAGCAGTTACAACTGGGTAGCGGGATCTGGGAAGCAGTACTTC.

This clonotype was detected many times. This chain joins TRBV3-1 and TRBJ2-7; 11 bases match TRBD2. The junction had 6 bases not matched to a gene; V was cut back by 4 bases and J by 4 bases. Germline lookup yields CDR1 LGHDT and CDR2 YNNKEL (reference sequence). The length of the CDR3 is 15 residues. DNA for the CDR3: TGTGCCAGCAGCCCGTCCGGGACTAGCGGATACGAGCAGTACTTC. This sequence encodes CASSPSGTSGYEQYF.

This clonotype has only a few counts. The chain couples TRBV9 to TRBJ2-4; 10 nucleotides match TRBD1. Germline CDR1 SGDLS, CDR2 YYNGEE. The CDR3 covers 15 residues. The J segment lost 7 bases and the V segment lost 3 bases, leaving 7 bases of the junction unmatched. The CDR3 region is CASSAYGTGVNIQYF. DNA of the CDR3: TGTGCCAGCAGCGCTTACGGGACAGGGGTCAACATTCAGTACTTC.

Regarding this clonotype: Being one base from a much bigger clone, this may be a read error. The chain recombines TRBV24-1 with TRBJ2-3; D uncertain. This CDR3 has 11 residues. Trimming stripped 7 bases from V and 3 bases from J, with 4 bases between. Germline CDR1 is KGHDR and CDR2 is SFDVKD. CDR3 in DNA: TGTGCCACCAGCAGGACAGATACGCAGTATTTT. Translating it yields CATSRTDTQYF.

At least ten counts were recorded for this clonotype. V gene TRBV12-3 or TRBV12-4 combines with J gene TRBJ1-5; D is unresolved. The CDR3 covers 14 residues. Trimming pared 8 bases from V and 3 bases from J, leaving 14 bases between. In DNA, the CDR3 is TGTGCCAGCCATCGAACGGGGATCAATCAGCCCCAGCATTTT. Translating it yields CASHRTGINQPQHF.

This clonotype occurred many times. The junction differs from germline at one of its ends, possibly a read error. The chain carries TRBV27 and TRBJ2-7; 10 nucleotides line up with TRBD2. The CDR3 is 15 residues long. CDR1 and CDR2 (germline): MNHEY, SMNVEV (reference sequence). CDR3 nucleotides: TGTGCCAGCAGCTTATCTAGCGGGGGTACCTACGAGCAGTACTTC. Residues: CASSLSSGGTYEQYF.

Ten or more counts support this clonotype. The V gene is TRBV6-9, the J gene TRBJ2-5, with D uncertain. From germline, CDR1 is MNHGY and CDR2 SVAAGI. With 3 bases removed from V and 5 bases from J, the gap between germline ends came to 13 bases. The CDR3 runs 14 residues. Here the CDR3 DNA reads TGTGCCAGCAGTTACCTCCTAGGCGGCGAGACCCAGTACTTC. Its protein is CASSYLLGGETQYF.

This clonotype was seen ten or more times. This chain joins TRBV28 and TRBJ2-2; no firm D call. Trimming took 2 bases from V and 4 from J, leaving 8 bases between them. The CDR3 consists of 14 residues. Germline V gene sequence: CDR1 MDHEN, CDR2 SYDVKM. Here the CDR3 reads CASSLGASTGELFF. CDR3 nucleotide sequence: TGTGCCAGCAGTTTAGGCGCTAGCACCGGGGAGCTGTTTTTT.

This clonotype was detected ten times or more. V gene TRBV28 combines with J gene TRBJ2-2; unclear D gene. Germline CDR1 is MDHEN and CDR2 is SYDVKM. The CDR3 totals 12 residues. Trimming stripped 5 bases from V and 6 bases from J, with 7 bases between. CDR3 in DNA: TGTGCCAGCAGTCCATATCCCGGGGAGCTGTTTTTT. This encodes CASSPYPGELFF.

J is TRBJ2-7 and V is TRBV29-1; no clear D gene. With 6 bases removed from V and 1 base from J, the gap between germline ends came to 4 bases. From germline, CDR1 is SQVTM and CDR2 ANQGSEA. The CDR3 covers 10 residues. CDR3 protein: CSVGSYEQYF. DNA for the CDR3: TGCAGCGTGGGGTCCTACGAGCAGTACTTC.

This clonotype was observed at least ten times. The chain couples TRBV28 to TRBJ1-2, with D hard to call. This CDR3 contains 13 residues. Trimming cost V 3 bases and J 2 bases, with 7 bases left between them. Germline loops: CDR1 MDHEN, CDR2 SYDVKM. DNA of the CDR3: TGTGCCAGCAGTTTGAGGGTGAACTATGGCTACACCTTC. Amino acids: CASSLRVNYGYTF.

This clonotype was seen a few times. V gene TRBV4-1 combines with J gene TRBJ2-4; TRBD2 matches 9 bases. The CDR3 spans 17 residues. Germline loops: CDR1 MGHRA, CDR2 YSYEKL. V lost 1 base, J lost 8 bases, and 12 bases stayed unmatched. The CDR3 region is CASSQGSREGLRHIQYF. CDR3 in DNA: TGCGCCAGCAGCCAAGGCTCGCGGGAGGGCCTTCGGCACATTCAGTACTTC.

The rearrangement links TRBV3-1 to TRBJ2-7; D might be TRBD2 (5 bases). The CDR3 extends over 15 amino acids. The V end was cut by 4 bases, the J end by 2 bases, with 15 bases between. Per the germline V gene, CDR1 is LGHDT and CDR2 is YNNKEL (reference sequence). The CDR3 here is CASSPQVGGTYEQYF. Written as DNA, the CDR3 is TGTGCCAGCAGCCCCCAAGTTGGAGGCACCTACGAGCAGTACTTC.

This clonotype was detected ten times or more. This rearrangement joins TRBV2 to TRBJ1-1, with a tentative D call TRBD1 (5 bases). The V gene's germline CDR1 is SNHLY and CDR2 FYNNEI. This CDR3 has 11 residues. V was pared by 8 bases and J by 7 bases, with 11 bases between. DNA of the CDR3: TGTGCCAGCCTGACAGAAAATGAAGCTTTCTTT. It encodes CASLTENEAFF.